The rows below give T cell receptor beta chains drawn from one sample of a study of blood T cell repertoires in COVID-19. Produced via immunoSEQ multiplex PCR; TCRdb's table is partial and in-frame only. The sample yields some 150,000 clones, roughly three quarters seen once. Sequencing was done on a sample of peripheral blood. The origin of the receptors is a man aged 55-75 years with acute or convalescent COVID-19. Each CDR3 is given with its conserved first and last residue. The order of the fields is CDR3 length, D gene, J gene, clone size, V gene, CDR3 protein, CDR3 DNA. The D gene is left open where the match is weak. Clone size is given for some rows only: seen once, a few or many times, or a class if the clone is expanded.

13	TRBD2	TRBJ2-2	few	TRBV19	CATRTSYTGELFF	TGTGCCACCCGGACTAGCTACACCGGGGAGCTGTTTTTT
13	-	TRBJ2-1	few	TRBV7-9	CASGRGRDNEQFF	TGTGCCAGCGGGCGGGGAAGGGACAATGAGCAGTTCTTC
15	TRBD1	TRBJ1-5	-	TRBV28	CASSFPTGGVQPQHF	TGTGCCAGCAGTTTTCCAACAGGGGGAGTACAGCCCCAGCATTTT
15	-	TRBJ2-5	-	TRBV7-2	CASSDPLGARETQYF	TGTGCCAGCAGCGACCCCCTGGGGGCTCGAGAGACCCAGTACTTC
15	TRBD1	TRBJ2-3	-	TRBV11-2	CASSSGTGGTDTQYF	TGTGCCAGCAGCTCCGGGACAGGGGGCACAGATACGCAGTATTTT
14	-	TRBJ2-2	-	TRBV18	CASSPYDSTGELFF	TGTGCCAGCTCACCTTACGACAGTACCGGGGAGCTGTTTTTT
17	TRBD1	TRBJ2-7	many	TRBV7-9	CASSSGQGAGISYEQYF	TGTGCCAGCAGCTCCGGACAGGGGGCTGGTATATCGTACGAGCAGTACTTC
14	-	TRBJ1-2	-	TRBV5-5	CASSLSAGNYGYTF	TGTGCCAGCAGCTTGTCCGCAGGGAACTATGGCTACACCTTC
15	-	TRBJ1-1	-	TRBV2	CASSDQGRRSTEAFF	TGTGCCAGCAGTGATCAGGGGCGGCGATCCACTGAAGCTTTCTTT
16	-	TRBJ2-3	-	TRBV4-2	CASSQARLSSTYTQYF	TGTGCCAGCAGCCAAGCACGGCTGTCTAGCACATATACGCAGTATTTT
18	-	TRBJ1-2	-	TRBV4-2	CASSPRGRAQSQNYGYTF	TGTGCCAGCAGCCCGCGGGGCAGGGCACAATCCCAAAACTATGGCTACACCTTC
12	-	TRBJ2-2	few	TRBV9	CASSVGGGELFF	TGTGCCAGCAGCGTGGGGGGCGGGGAGCTGTTTTTT
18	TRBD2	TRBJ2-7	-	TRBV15	CATSRWTSGRALGREQYF	TGTGCCACCAGCAGATGGACTAGCGGGAGGGCCCTCGGGCGCGAGCAGTACTTC
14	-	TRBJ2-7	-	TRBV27	CASTRRQGLYEQYF	TGTGCCAGCACCCGGCGACAGGGACTCTACGAGCAGTACTTC
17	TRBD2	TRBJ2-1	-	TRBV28	CASSSLAGGVPYNEQFF	TGTGCCAGCAGTAGTCTAGCGGGAGGGGTTCCTTACAATGAGCAGTTCTTC
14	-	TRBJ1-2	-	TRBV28	CASTLGGAGYGYTF	TGTGCCAGCACCCTAGGAGGGGCGGGCTATGGCTACACCTTC
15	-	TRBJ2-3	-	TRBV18	CASSPRASSADTQYF	TGTGCCAGCTCACCACGTGCGAGTTCCGCAGATACGCAGTATTTT
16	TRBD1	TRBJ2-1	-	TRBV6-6	CASSYSPGQGIGKQFF	TGTGCCAGCAGTTACTCCCCCGGACAGGGAATTGGTAAGCAGTTCTTC
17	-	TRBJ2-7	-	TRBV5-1	CASSLWRAATDSYEQYF	TGCGCCAGCAGCTTGTGGCGGGCGGCGACGGACTCTTACGAGCAGTACTTC
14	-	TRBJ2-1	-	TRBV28	CASSLLIPYNEQFF	TGTGCCAGCAGTTTATTAATCCCTTACAATGAGCAGTTCTTC
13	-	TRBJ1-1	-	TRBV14	CASSRNEGEKAFF	TGTGCCAGCAGCCGCAACGAGGGGGAGAAAGCTTTCTTT
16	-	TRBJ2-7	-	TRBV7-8	CASSLAASPRGYEQYF	TGTGCCAGCAGCTTAGCGGCTTCCCCGAGAGGCTACGAGCAGTACTTC